One and the same sample provided the 14 T cell receptor beta chains below, sequenced in a study of blood T cell repertoires in COVID-19 (dated by TCRdb to 2018 to 2020). The method was the immunoSEQ multiplex PCR assay. As stored in TCRdb, this immuneACCESS dataset retains in-frame rearrangements with V and J assigned. A fraction of the clones does not appear; measured against another copy, unresolved V genes explain less than half of the discrepancy, and the remainder lacks a known reason. The sample records about 170,000 clones, approximately 86% of which are singletons. The biggest ten clones account for about 2.6% of the sample. Sequencing was carried out using peripheral blood. These receptors were collected from a woman of 80 years or more with COVID-19, enrolled during active disease.

The chain carries TRBV27 and TRBJ2-7, with 7 bases identical to TRBD1. The V gene end was trimmed by 6 bases and the J gene end by 1 base; junction bases not matched to a gene: 3. CDR3 length: 13 residues. Per the germline V gene, CDR1 is MNHEY and CDR2 is SMNVEV (reference sequence). The CDR3 loop reads CASSVTGSYEQYF. CDR3 in DNA: TGTGCCAGCAGCGTGACAGGGTCCTACGAGCAGTACTTC.

This clone was seen only once. The rearrangement links TRBV27 to TRBJ1-1, with TRBD1 matching 7 bases. This CDR3 contains 16 residues. With V trimmed by 6 bases and J by 0 bases, 10 bases remained unmatched. The germline V gene has CDR1 MNHEY and CDR2 SMNVEV (reference sequence). The CDR3 here is CASSALTGTVNTEAFF. CDR3 sequence (DNA): TGTGCCAGCAGCGCACTGACCGGGACAGTGAACACTGAAGCTTTCTTT.

This chain connects TRBV2 to TRBJ2-3, with no clear D. Trimming left V 2 bases short and J 2 bases short, with 8 bases between. CDR1 and CDR2 (germline): SNHLY, FYNNEI. The CDR3 extends over 14 amino acids. The chain's CDR3 is CASSESAYTDTQYF. CDR3 in DNA: TGTGCCAGCAGTGAATCCGCCTACACAGATACGCAGTATTTT.

The chain couples TRBV6-2 or TRBV6-3 to TRBJ2-6; 8 bases are shared with TRBD1. This CDR3 contains 18 residues. Germline CDR1 and CDR2: MNHEY and SVGEGT. The junction had 4 bases not matched to a gene; V was cut back by 0 bases and J by 0 bases. In nucleotides, the CDR3 is TGTGCCAGCAGTTACTCCGGACAGGGCGTCTCTGGGGCCAACGTCCTGACTTTC. This translates into CASSYSGQGVSGANVLTF.

The J gene is TRBJ2-4, the V gene TRBV6-2 or TRBV6-3, with 7 bases fitting TRBD2. CDR3 length equals 18 residues. Trimming removed 7 bases from V and 3 bases from J; junction bases left unmatched: 18. Germline lookup yields CDR1 MNHEY and CDR2 SVGEGT. The CDR3 DNA sequence: TGTGCCAGCACCCCCCGGGGTAGCGGGTACGATGGCAAAAACATTCAGTACTTC. Translating gives CASTPRGSGYDGKNIQYF.

As to this clone: The identical CDR3 is also encoded by other nucleotide sequences in the sample. J is TRBJ1-4 and V is TRBV7-2; 9 nucleotides line up with TRBD1. This CDR3 is 14 amino acids long. Germline CDR1 reads SGHTA; CDR2 reads FQGNSA. Trimming removed 6 bases from V and 4 bases from J; junction bases left unmatched: 3. CDR3 nucleotide sequence: TGTGCCAGCAGTCTGGACAGGGGTAATGAAAAACTGTTTTTT. Translated, it gives CASSLDRGNEKLFF. Full variable domain (remainder filled in from reference TRBV7-2 and TRBJ1-4): GAGVSQSPSNKVTEKGKDVELRCDPISGHTALYWYRQSLGQGLEFLIYFQGNSAPDKSGLPSDRFSAERTGGSVSTLTIQRTQQEDSAVYLCASSLDRGNEKLFFGSGTQLSVL.

The chain carries TRBV5-6 and TRBJ2-7; D possibly corresponds to TRBD2 (5 bases). This CDR3 comprises 12 residues. The ends were cut back, 2 bases at V and 3 bases at J, with 6 bases in the middle. Germline V gene sequence: CDR1 SGHDT, CDR2 YYEEEE. Here the CDR3 reads CASSFGDYEQYF. The CDR3 nucleotides read TGTGCCAGCAGCTTCGGGGACTACGAGCAGTACTTC.

J is TRBJ1-5 and V is TRBV18; D call uncertain. The CDR3 spans 15 residues. Germline V gives CDR1 KGHSH, CDR2 LQKENI. Trimming stripped 6 bases from V and 4 bases from J, with 16 bases between. The CDR3 loop is CASSPDILGNQPQHF. The DNA of the CDR3 is TGTGCCAGCTCCCCTGACATCCTTGGGAATCAGCCCCAGCATTTT.

CDR3 sequence: CASGQGRSPLHF. CDR3 DNA: TGTGCCAGTGGACAGGGGCGCTCACCCCTCCACTTT. The chain joins TRBV2 to TRBJ1-6; 9 nucleotides match TRBD1. The trim removed 9 bases at V and 10 bases at J, leaving 4 bases unmatched. From germline, CDR1 is SNHLY and CDR2 FYNNEI. The CDR3 extends over 12 amino acids.

Note on this clone: A read error may account for a junction end that differs from germline. This chain uses TRBV7-9 with TRBJ1-2; D gene uncertain. Germline values: CDR1 SEHNR, CDR2 FQNEAQ (reference sequence). The CDR3 loop spans 13 amino acids. In nucleotides, the CDR3 is TGTGCCAGCAGCTTAGGGGCAGAGAATGGATACACCTTC. As protein: CASSLGAENGYTF. The full variable domain, in which reference TRBV7-9 and TRBJ1-2 provide the parts outside the CDR3, is DTGVSQNPRHKITKRGQNVTFRCDPISEHNRLYWYRQTLGQGPEFLTYFQNEAQLEKSRLLSDRFSAERPKGSFSTLEIQRTEQGDSAMYLCASSLGAENGYTFGSGTRLTVV.

The CDR3: CAISERAGPYEQYF. CDR3 in DNA: TGTGCCATCAGTGAGAGGGCGGGACCCTACGAGCAGTACTTC. The chain carries TRBV10-3 and TRBJ2-7; D is possibly TRBD2 (6 bases). V lost 2 bases and J 2 bases, leaving 10 bases between the germline ends. Germline CDR1 and CDR2: ENHRY and SYGVKD. CDR3 size: 14 residues.

The chain carries TRBV27 and TRBJ2-1; TRBD2 matches 7 bases. Germline CDR1 is MNHEY and CDR2 is SMNVEV (reference sequence). J lost 5 bases, V lost 6 bases, and 10 bases had no gene match. The CDR3 covers 15 residues. The CDR3 nucleotides are TGTGCCAGCAGAGGCGCGGGAGCCCGCAACAATGAGCAGTTCTTC. Translating gives CASRGAGARNNEQFF.

This chain joins TRBV9 and TRBJ1-3; D is unresolved. CDR1 and CDR2 (germline): SGDLS, YYNGEE. The CDR3 runs 16 residues. With 3 bases removed from V and 4 bases from J, the gap between germline ends came to 17 bases. The CDR3 bases are TGTGCCAGCAGCGCGGACCCACGGGGTACCGGAAACACCATATATTTT. Translating it yields CASSADPRGTGNTIYF.

The V and J genes are TRBV19 and TRBJ2-1; D not certain. CDR3 length equals 10 residues. V was trimmed by 5 bases and J by 8 bases, leaving 4 bases between them. Germline lookup yields CDR1 LNHDA and CDR2 SQIVND (reference sequence). CDR3 coding DNA: TGTGCCAGTAGTCCGGATGAGCAGTTCTTC. Its translation: CASSPDEQFF.